These T cell receptor beta chains were read from a single sample in a study of T cell responses to AZD1222 COVID-19 vaccine. Data came from immunoSEQ multiplex PCR; TCRdb stores just in-frame clones and leaves some out. The sample holds 150,000 to 200,000 clones, around 94% seen once. Sequenced here: peripheral blood, sampled on day 0 of AZD1222 vaccination. The receptor source for this set is an adult in good health. Both conserved end residues are part of each CDR3. The D gene is left open where the match is weak. Clone size is not always given. Where it is, it says once, few, many or a class for expanded clones.

V,J,D,size,DNA,CDR3
TRBV7-2,TRBJ1-6,TRBD1,.,TGTGCCAGCAGCCCACAGGGGCGAGTCCCAAATTCACCCCTCCACTTT,CASSPQGRVPNSPLHF
TRBV7-2,TRBJ2-7,.,.,TGTGCCAGCCAAGTGTGGTACGAGCAGTACTTC,CASQVWYEQYF
TRBV11-3,TRBJ1-1,.,.,TGTGCCAGCAGCCGTAGATGGGGGGGGCATGAAGCTTTCTTT,CASSRRWGGHEAFF
TRBV27,TRBJ1-5,.,once,TGTGCCAGCAGTTCCCAGGGGCAGCCCCAGCATTTT,CASSSQGQPQHF
TRBV9,TRBJ1-4,TRBD1,.,TGTGCCAGCAGCGCCATTGACAGGGGTAATGAAAAACTGTTTTTT,CASSAIDRGNEKLFF
TRBV2,TRBJ1-5,.,.,TGTGCCAGCAATCTCGTCCGTGACGTCGGGCCCCAGCATTTT,CASNLVRDVGPQHF
TRBV3-1/TRBV3-2,TRBJ1-2,.,.,TGTGCCAGCAGCCAGAGGGCCCTCTACTATGGCTACACCTTC,CASSQRALYYGYTF
TRBV13,TRBJ2-5,TRBD1,.,TGTGCCAGCAGCTTTGGCAGGGGGCGTTTGGTGACCCAGTACTTC,CASSFGRGRLVTQYF
TRBV5-1,TRBJ2-7,.,few,TGCGCCAGCAGACAGGCACACTTGCCCGACTACGAGCAGTACTTC,CASRQAHLPDYEQYF
TRBV24-1,TRBJ2-3,.,.,TGTGCCACCAGTTGGGGGACCACAGATACGCAGTATTTT,CATSWGTTDTQYF
TRBV2,TRBJ1-5,.,.,TGTGCCAACGCATCGATTAGCAATCAGCCCCAGCATTTT,CANASISNQPQHF
TRBV29-1,TRBJ1-1,.,.,TGCAGCGTTCTTCGGGGGGCGGGCGACACTGAAGCTTTCTTT,CSVLRGAGDTEAFF
TRBV4-3,TRBJ2-7,TRBD1,.,TGCGCCAGCAGCCAACGGACAGGCTACGAGCAGTACTTC,CASSQRTGYEQYF
TRBV5-1,TRBJ1-5,.,.,TGCGCCAGCAGCTTGGATGGGGTTGGCAATCAGCCCCAGCATTTT,CASSLDGVGNQPQHF
TRBV5-4,TRBJ1-4,.,.,TGTGCCAGCAGCCCATCAGGGGCAACTAATGAAAAACTGTTTTTT,CASSPSGATNEKLFF
TRBV9,TRBJ2-1,TRBD2,.,TGTGCCAGCAGCGTAGCTGGGGCTAGCGGGGGCAATGAGCAGTTCTTC,CASSVAGASGGNEQFF
TRBV3-1/TRBV3-2,TRBJ1-4,TRBD1,.,TGTGCCAGCAGCCCTGGACAGGGGGCGGATAATGAAAAACTGTTTTTT,CASSPGQGADNEKLFF
TRBV2,TRBJ2-3,.,.,TGTGCCAGCAACAGGGTATTCACCACCCATACGCAGTATTTT,CASNRVFTTHTQYF
TRBV18,TRBJ2-7,.,.,TGTGCCAGCTCACCACCGGGGTTCGAGCAGTACTTC,CASSPPGFEQYF
TRBV11-2,TRBJ2-1,.,.,TGTGCCAGCAGCTTAGATAGCCACAATGAGCAGTTCTTC,CASSLDSHNEQFF
TRBV10-3,TRBJ1-6,TRBD1,.,TGTGCCATCAACCCGGGACAGCCCAATTCACCCCTCCACTTT,CAINPGQPNSPLHF
TRBV28,TRBJ1-2,.,.,TGTGCCAGTAGGATAGGGCAGACCTATGGCTACACCTTC,CASRIGQTYGYTF
TRBV5-4,TRBJ1-1,.,.,TGTGCCAGCAGCTTGGTAGGAGGGGGGGGCACTGAAGCTTTCTTT,CASSLVGGGGTEAFF
TRBV4-1,TRBJ2-3,.,.,TGCGCCAGCAGCCAAGATCGCGGGACAGATACGCAGTATTTT,CASSQDRGTDTQYF
TRBV6-5,TRBJ2-3,.,.,TGTGCCAGCAGTTACACAGGGACCACAGATACGCAGTATTTT,CASSYTGTTDTQYF
TRBV3-1/TRBV3-2,TRBJ2-4,.,.,TGTGCCAGCAGCCAAGAAGGGGCGCAAAGCATTCAGTACTTC,CASSQEGAQSIQYF
TRBV6-5,TRBJ2-3,.,.,TGTGCCAGCAGTTACTCGAGTATGGTACTTACGCAGTATTTT,CASSYSSMVLTQYF
TRBV6-5,TRBJ1-1,.,.,TGTGCCAGCAGTTACTCGGCAGTGAACACTGAAGCTTTCTTT,CASSYSAVNTEAFF
TRBV6-1,TRBJ1-3,.,.,TGTGCCAGCAGTGAAGTTGTGACCCGTAACACCATATATTTT,CASSEVVTRNTIYF
TRBV4-1,TRBJ1-1,.,.,TGCGCCAGCAGCCACGAACCAGGGGTTGTCACTGAAGCTTTCTTT,CASSHEPGVVTEAFF
TRBV25-1,TRBJ1-1,.,.,TGTGCCAGCAGTGAATTACAGGGAAGCACTGAAGCTTTCTTT,CASSELQGSTEAFF
TRBV7-9,TRBJ2-4,.,.,TGTGCCAGCAGCTTCGGAGGCGCAGGGAACATTCAGTACTTC,CASSFGGAGNIQYF
TRBV6-5,TRBJ2-5,.,.,TGTGCCAGCAGCGGGGGGCCTAGAGAGACCCAGTACTTC,CASSGGPRETQYF
TRBV9,TRBJ2-7,.,once,TGTGCCAGCAGCGCCGGGACGGAGAGCTCCTACGAGCAGTACTTC,CASSAGTESSYEQYF
TRBV27,TRBJ1-2,TRBD1,once,TGTGCCAGCAGTTTAGGACGCCCCGGGACAGGGTTGCTTTATGGCTACACCTTC,CASSLGRPGTGLLYGYTF
TRBV30,TRBJ1-2,.,.,TGTGCCTGGTCTCCGGGCCTCAGGGGTGGCTACACCTTC,CAWSPGLRGGYTF
TRBV9,TRBJ2-1,TRBD1,.,TGTGCCAGCAGCGAGAGAACAGGGGGCGGGTTAGAAGGGCAGTTCTTC,CASSERTGGGLEGQFF
TRBV5-1,TRBJ1-1,.,.,TGCGCCAGCAGCTTGACCGACAGCGGCGTGAACACTGAAGCTTTCTTT,CASSLTDSGVNTEAFF
TRBV18,TRBJ1-6,.,.,TGTGCCAGCTCACCCGGAGGGGCGCGTTCACCCCTCCACTTT,CASSPGGARSPLHF
TRBV11-2,TRBJ1-1,TRBD1,.,TGTGCCAGCAGCTTACCGACAGGGGAAGACACTGAAGCTTTCTTT,CASSLPTGEDTEAFF
TRBV30,TRBJ1-5,.,.,TGTGCCTGGAGTGTAATTAGTAGCCAGCCCCAGCATTTT,CAWSVISSQPQHF
TRBV7-8,TRBJ2-7,.,once,TGTGCCAGCACCCCGAAGAGGTTAGGCGAGCAGTACTTC,CASTPKRLGEQYF
TRBV27,TRBJ1-1,.,.,TGTGCCAGCAGTCTGCAGGGTGCTGAAGCTTTCTTT,CASSLQGAEAFF
TRBV5-6,TRBJ1-2,TRBD1,.,TGTGCCAGCAGCCGGAGTACAGGGGTTGGTGGCTACACCTTC,CASSRSTGVGGYTF
TRBV6-5,TRBJ2-1,TRBD2,.,TGTGCCAGCACACCGGGACTAGCGGAGTACAATGAGCAGTTCTTC,CASTPGLAEYNEQFF
TRBV6-5,TRBJ1-2,.,.,TGTGCCAGCAGTTACATAAAATCAGGGGAGCATGGCTACACCTTC,CASSYIKSGEHGYTF
TRBV7-2,TRBJ2-3,.,.,TGTGCCAGCAGCTACGGATACCGGGATACGCAGTATTTT,CASSYGYRDTQYF
TRBV5-1,TRBJ2-2,.,.,TGCGCCAGCAGCTTGGACCCTCAGGGAGCCGGCACCGGGGAGCTGTTTTTT,CASSLDPQGAGTGELFF
TRBV20-1,TRBJ1-3,.,.,TGCAGTGCTAGAAGGTCGGCGGCCATATATTTT,CSARRSAAIYF
TRBV6-5,TRBJ1-2,TRBD1,.,TGTGCCAGCAGTCAACGTCCAGGGGGCGATGGCTACACCTTC,CASSQRPGGDGYTF
TRBV24-1,TRBJ2-5,.,.,TGTGCCACCAGTCAAGCAGGGAAACAAGAGACCCAGTACTTC,CATSQAGKQETQYF
TRBV11-2,TRBJ1-5,.,.,TGTGCCAGCAGCTCGAGGGCTACGGTCGGAAGCAATCAGCCCCAGCATTTT,CASSSRATVGSNQPQHF
TRBV14,TRBJ2-7,.,.,TGTGCCAGCAGCCACCTCGACAGGCGACTCGCCGAGCAGTACTTC,CASSHLDRRLAEQYF
TRBV28,TRBJ1-6,TRBD1,.,TGTGCCAGCAGTTTAGACTCCCGGACAGGATGGTATAATTCACCCCTCCACTTT,CASSLDSRTGWYNSPLHF
TRBV4-3,TRBJ1-3,.,.,TGCGCCAGCAGCCAAGATGCAGGGCCTGGAAACACCATATATTTT,CASSQDAGPGNTIYF
TRBV6-4,TRBJ2-1,.,.,TGTGCCAGCAGCGATATCCCTGGATCACGCCGCGATGAGCAGTTCTTC,CASSDIPGSRRDEQFF